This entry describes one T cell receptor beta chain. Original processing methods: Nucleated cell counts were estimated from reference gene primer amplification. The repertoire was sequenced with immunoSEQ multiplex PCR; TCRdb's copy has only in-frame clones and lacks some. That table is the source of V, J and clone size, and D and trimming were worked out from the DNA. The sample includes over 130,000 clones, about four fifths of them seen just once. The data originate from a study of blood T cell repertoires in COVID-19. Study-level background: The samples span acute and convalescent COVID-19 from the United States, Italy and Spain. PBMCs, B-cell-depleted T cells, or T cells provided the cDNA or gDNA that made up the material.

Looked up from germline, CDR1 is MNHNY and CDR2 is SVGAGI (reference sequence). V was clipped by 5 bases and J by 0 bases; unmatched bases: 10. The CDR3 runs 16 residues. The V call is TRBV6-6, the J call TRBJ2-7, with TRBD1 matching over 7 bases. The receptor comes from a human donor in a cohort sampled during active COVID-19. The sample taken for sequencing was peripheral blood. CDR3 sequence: CASSRRDSRGSYEQYF. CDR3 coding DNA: TGTGCCAGCAGTAGACGGGACAGTAGAGGCTCCTACGAGCAGTACTTC.